A single sample gave rise to the 31 T cell receptor beta chains below, sequenced in a study of blood T cells in healthy people across ages. A second PCR of 7 to 11 cycles used a sample-barcoded 5' primer and a J-beta primer mix. MiXCR, run by TCRdb on the 5' RACE reads, gives a single entry per CDR3 protein. The data show fewer than 750,000 distinct CDR3 sequences, 52% seen once. Sequencing input: blood. These receptors were taken from a woman of 80 years or more in good health.

The CDR3 bases are TGTGCCTCTCAACTAGCGGGAGTGGTGAGCGTCCAGTTCTTC. Residues: CASQLAGVVSVQFF. This chain uses TRBV25-1 with TRBJ2-1; 11 bases are shared with TRBD2. With V trimmed by 11 bases and J by 13 bases, 16 bases remained unmatched. The CDR3 is 14 residues long. Per germline, CDR1 MGHDK and CDR2 SYGVNS.

V gene TRBV28 combines with J gene TRBJ2-1; tentative D call: TRBD2 (6 bases). The CDR3 has 16 residues. V was clipped by 8 bases and J by 0 bases, with 17 bases between them. Germline loops: CDR1 MDHEN, CDR2 SYDVKM. Here the CDR3 reads CASGGRAGNSYNEQFF. CDR3 DNA: TGTGCCAGCGGCGGGCGAGCGGGCAACTCCTACAATGAGCAGTTCTTC.

The chain links TRBV20-1 to TRBJ2-1, with D unclear. This CDR3 comprises 15 residues. CDR1 is DFQATT, CDR2 SNEGSKA, per germline (reference sequence). The V end lost 3 bases, the J end lost 4 bases, and 16 bases lay between the germline ends. In DNA form, the CDR3 reads TGCAGTGCTAGTGGATTGCGGATATCTTACAATGAGCAGTTCTTC. This codes for CSASGLRISYNEQFF.

The V gene is TRBV21-1, the J gene TRBJ2-7; TRBD1 is the table's D call and was not checked against the DNA. TRBV21-1 is classified as a pseudogene. There are 15 residues in the CDR3. Written as DNA, the CDR3 is TGTGCCAGCAGCAATAGGGACAGGCACTCCTACGAGCAGTACTTC. It is translated as CASSNRDRHSYEQYF.

This clonotype was counted a few times. A much larger clone is a single base away; this may be a read error. The chain employs TRBV6-5 and TRBJ2-1, with D possibly matching TRBD1 (5 bases). The J call may be faulty, since TRBJ2-7 better matches the DNA end. Germline values: CDR1 MNHEY, CDR2 SVGAGI. The CDR3 covers 13 residues. CDR3 protein: CASTGNSYNEQYF. CDR3 nucleotide sequence: TGTGCCAGCACAGGGAATTCCTACAATGAGCAGTACTTC.

Of note for this clonotype: This sequence may be a read error, since a much larger clone differs from it by one base. The gene calls are TRBV20-1 and TRBJ2-4; TRBD2 matches at 9 bases. The V gene end was trimmed by 3 bases and the J gene end by 13 bases; junction bases not matched to a gene: 13. CDR1 is DFQATT and CDR2 is SNEGSKA in the germline V gene (reference sequence). The CDR3 runs 14 residues. CDR3 protein: CSASKREVRHKQYF. CDR3 sequence (DNA): TGCAGTGCTAGCAAGCGGGAGGTTCGACACAAGCAGTACTTC.

V gene TRBV7-9 combines with J gene TRBJ1-2; 9 bases are a match to TRBD1. The CDR3 is 15 amino acids. The germline V gene encodes CDR1 SEHNR and CDR2 FQNEAQ (reference sequence). V was pared by 0 bases and J by 8 bases, with 7 bases of the junction left unmatched. The CDR3 sequence: CASSLAGTGNEGYTF. The CDR3 coding sequence is TGTGCCAGCAGCTTAGCCGGGACAGGGAACGAGGGCTACACCTTC. The variable domain in full, with the rest retrieved from reference TRBV7-9 and TRBJ1-2, is DTGVSQNPRHKITKRGQNVTFRCDPISEHNRLYWYRQTLGQGPEFLTYFQNEAQLEKSRLLSDRFSAERPKGSFSTLEIQRTEQGDSAMYLCASSLAGTGNEGYTFGSGTRLTVV.

The chain uses TRBV6-4 and TRBJ1-2; D might be TRBD1 (5 bases). The CDR3 extends over 13 amino acids. CDR1 is MRHNA and CDR2 is SNTAGT in the germline V gene. V lost 0 bases to trimming and J lost 8 bases, with 10 bases between them. The CDR3 protein is CASSDSRVGGYTF. CDR3 DNA: TGTGCCAGCAGTGACTCCAGGGTTGGGGGCTACACCTTC.

This clonotype appeared a few times. Just one base apart from a much larger clone, this may be a read error. The chain is built from TRBV6-6 and TRBJ2-7, with 7 positions matching TRBD1. CDR1 and CDR2 (germline): MNHNY, SVGAGI (reference sequence). The CDR3 consists of 14 residues. CDR3 bases: TGTGCCAGCAGTGACTCAGACAGGGCCTACGAGCAGTACTTC. Residues: CASSDSDRAYEQYF.

The chain has TRBV7-9 and TRBJ2-5; the D gene is possibly TRBD2 (6 bases). The germline V gene encodes CDR1 SEHNR and CDR2 FQNEAQ (reference sequence). Trimming left V 5 bases short and J 2 bases short, with 15 bases between. The CDR3 loop spans 15 amino acids. The CDR3 here is CASSLETRAQETQYF. The CDR3 nucleotides are TGTGCCAGCAGCCTAGAGACTAGGGCTCAAGAGACCCAGTACTTC. The whole variable domain, filled in from reference TRBV7-9 and TRBJ2-5, reads DTGVSQNPRHKITKRGQNVTFRCDPISEHNRLYWYRQTLGQGPEFLTYFQNEAQLEKSRLLSDRFSAERPKGSFSTLEIQRTEQGDSAMYLCASSLETRAQETQYFGPGTRLLVL.

This clonotype occurred many times. The V and J genes are TRBV7-9 and TRBJ2-7, with 9 bases identical to TRBD1. CDR1 SEHNR and CDR2 FQNEAQ come from the germline V gene (reference sequence). The V segment lost 5 bases and the J segment 0 bases; nucleotides outside the gene matches: 8. This CDR3 has 16 amino acids. CDR3 loop: CASSLGQGTSSYEQYF. In DNA form, the CDR3 reads TGTGCCAGCAGCCTCGGACAGGGGACTTCCTCCTACGAGCAGTACTTC.

This clonotype came up many times. V and J are TRBV5-6 and TRBJ1-2; a weak D match, TRBD1 (5 bases). Trimming left V 3 bases short and J 6 bases short, with 15 bases between. The CDR3 contains 14 residues. Germline lookup yields CDR1 SGHDT and CDR2 YYEEEE. In DNA, the CDR3 is TGTGCCAGCAGCTCCACTAAGGGGCTGGATGGCTACACCTTC. As protein: CASSSTKGLDGYTF.

The CDR3 spells CASSGTGRTEAFF. The CDR3 DNA follows: TGCGCCAGTAGCGGGACAGGGCGGACTGAAGCTTTCTTT. This chain uses TRBV5-1 with TRBJ1-1; TRBD1 matches 9 bases. The CDR3 extends over 13 amino acids. The V gene end was trimmed by 8 bases and the J gene end by 5 bases; junction bases not matched to a gene: 7. Per the germline V gene, CDR1 is SGHRS and CDR2 is YFSETQ.

This clonotype has a handful of counts. The chain uses TRBV10-2 and TRBJ1-2; 8 bases align to TRBD1. The germline CDR1 and CDR2 sequences are WSHSY and SAAADI. The CDR3 sequence is 15 residues long. Losses at the gene ends were 3 bases for V and 4 bases for J; bases not matched to a gene: 7. The CDR3 DNA is TGCGCCAGCAGTGAAACCGCGGACAGGGTCTATGGCTACACCTTC. This encodes CASSETADRVYGYTF.

This rearrangement joins TRBV11-2 to TRBJ2-2; D perhaps matches TRBD1 (6 bases). V lost 1 base and J 7 bases, leaving 13 bases between the germline ends. The CDR3 consists of 15 residues. Germline-derived CDR1 and CDR2 are SGHAT and FQNNGV. CDR3 residues: CASSLVNRANGELFF. CDR3 DNA sequence: TGTGCCAGCAGCTTAGTGAACAGGGCGAACGGGGAGCTGTTTTTT.

The table lists this clonotype with a count of one. One end of the junction is discordant with germline, which a read error may explain. The chain recombines TRBV29-1 with TRBJ2-3; TRBD1 matches 9 bases. Germline assignment: CDR1 SQVTM and CDR2 ANQGSEA. The length of the CDR3 is 14 residues. The CDR3 sequence is CSVANRGLKDTQYF. The CDR3 DNA is TGTAGCGTTGCGAACAGGGGGCTCAAAGATACGCAGTATTTT.

The chain has TRBV10-3 and TRBJ1-5, with TRBD1 matching 10 bases. Trimming cost V 11 bases and J 0 bases; bases outside gene matches: 7. The germline V gene has CDR1 ENHRY and CDR2 SYGVKD. The CDR3 runs to 15 residues. Written as DNA, the CDR3 is TGTGCCGCCGGGACAGGGGAATATAGCAATCAGCCCCAGCATTTT. Residues: CAAGTGEYSNQPQHF.

The chain joins TRBV5-6 to TRBJ2-2, with D possibly TRBD1 on 5 matching bases. In germline, CDR1 is SGHDT, CDR2 YYEEEE. The CDR3 spans 15 residues. Deletions cut 4 bases from V and 3 bases from J, with 13 bases between. This CDR3 is CASSPLQGYTGELFF. CDR3 in DNA: TGTGCCAGCAGCCCGCTGCAGGGCTACACCGGGGAGCTGTTTTTT.

In this sample, this clonotype turned up many times. The chain is built from TRBV7-2 and TRBJ2-7, with TRBD2 matching 8 bases. The junction had 6 bases not matched to a gene; V was cut back by 5 bases and J by 0 bases. The CDR3 extends over 15 amino acids. The germline gives CDR1 SGHTA, CDR2 FQGNSA. CDR3 loop: CASSLLAEASYEQYF. The CDR3 region has the DNA TGTGCCAGCAGCCTACTAGCGGAAGCCTCCTACGAGCAGTACTTC.

The rearrangement links TRBV4-3 to TRBJ2-5; no definite D call. Matching the DNA end better, TRBJ2-7 makes the J call doubtful. CDR1 is LGHNA, CDR2 YSLEER, per germline. The CDR3 length is 13 residues. The CDR3 nucleotides read TGCGCCAGCAGCCAAATAAGGGCAGGCGAGCAGTACTTC. It translates to CASSQIRAGEQYF.

The V call is TRBV2, the J call TRBJ2-5, with D perhaps assigned TRBD1 or TRBD2 (6 bases each). TRBJ2-7 explains the end of the DNA better; the J call may be wrong. The CDR3 is 13 amino acids. CDR1 and CDR2 (germline): SNHLY, FYNNEI. In DNA, the CDR3 is TGTGCCAGCAGTGGAACAGGGAGGAACGAGCAGTACTTC. Amino acid sequence: CASSGTGRNEQYF.

The rearrangement joins TRBV7-6 to TRBJ2-7, with TRBD2 matching 8 bases. V was clipped by 8 bases and J by 1 base; unmatched bases: 13. Germline lookup yields CDR1 SGHVS and CDR2 FNYEAQ. The CDR3 is 16 amino acids. The CDR3 region is CASGRGRREDSYEQYF. The CDR3 DNA sequence: TGTGCCAGCGGACGGGGGAGGCGGGAGGATTCCTACGAGCAGTACTTC.

V gene TRBV7-2 combines with J gene TRBJ2-2; D may be TRBD1 or TRBD2 (5 bases each). Trimming removed 4 bases from V and 7 bases from J, with 10 bases in between. The CDR3 has 13 amino acids. From germline, CDR1 is SGHTA and CDR2 FQGNSA. The CDR3 protein is CASSWDRGGELFF. For the CDR3, the DNA is TGTGCCAGCAGCTGGGACCGGGGCGGGGAGCTGTTTTTT.

This clonotype was seen at least ten times. The gene calls are TRBV28 and TRBJ1-6; D perhaps matches TRBD1 (5 bases). The V end was cut by 5 bases, the J end by 9 bases, with 14 bases between. Germline-derived CDR1 and CDR2 are MDHEN and SYDVKM. CDR3 length: 14 amino acids. CDR3 sequence reads: CASSNPGPGSPLHF. CDR3 nucleotide sequence: TGTGCCAGCAGTAACCCGGGACCCGGTTCACCCCTCCACTTT.

The chain carries TRBV18 and TRBJ1-2, with D perhaps TRBD1 (6 bases). CDR1 and CDR2 (germline): KGHSH, LQKENI. This CDR3 region has 15 residues. Trimming removed 1 base from V and 5 bases from J, with 14 bases in between. The CDR3 sequence is CASSPQDSQTYGYTF. The CDR3 nucleotides read TGTGCCAGCTCACCACAGGACAGTCAAACTTATGGCTACACCTTC.

The V and J genes are TRBV20-1 and TRBJ2-3; no clear D. The CDR3 covers 13 residues. Trimming cost V 8 bases and J 1 base, with 13 bases left between them. Germline CDR1 and CDR2: DFQATT and SNEGSKA (reference sequence). DNA for the CDR3: TGCAGTTTCCGGGCCCCAGGCACAGATACGCAGTATTTT. This codes for CSFRAPGTDTQYF.

This chain connects TRBV20-1 to TRBJ2-5; D perhaps matches TRBD1 (6 bases). V gave up 0 bases and J gave up 2 bases, with 13 bases separating them. Germline V CDR1 and CDR2: DFQATT, SNEGSKA (reference sequence). The CDR3 is 15 residues long. DNA of the CDR3: TGCAGTGCTAGAGAAGCAAGGGGGATACAAGAGACCCAGTACTTC. This gives the protein CSAREARGIQETQYF.

The chain has TRBV10-2 and TRBJ2-1; TRBD2 matches 8 bases. From germline, CDR1 is WSHSY and CDR2 SAAADI. The CDR3 runs 15 residues. Unmatched junction bases numbered 9, after V lost 4 bases and J lost 7 bases. The CDR3 region is CASSGVAGMGNEQFF. As DNA, the CDR3 is TGCGCCAGCAGTGGTGTAGCGGGGATGGGGAATGAGCAGTTCTTC.

The chain couples TRBV25-1 to TRBJ1-3; D gene ambiguous. This CDR3 region has 14 residues. V was shortened by 2 bases and J by 3 bases, with 8 bases between the two germline ends. Per the germline V gene, CDR1 is MGHDK and CDR2 is SYGVNS. This CDR3 reads CASSEGRVGNTIYF. The DNA of the CDR3 is TGTGCCAGCAGTGAAGGGAGGGTTGGAAACACCATATATTTT.

The chain recombines TRBV6-6 with TRBJ2-7, with D perhaps TRBD2 (6 bases). CDR1 and CDR2 (germline): MNHNY, SVGAGI (reference sequence). Trimming left V 10 bases short and J 2 bases short, with 24 bases between. The CDR3 runs 16 residues. The CDR3 protein is CATTSHPGVATYEQYF. DNA for the CDR3: TGTGCCACCACGTCCCACCCGGGGGTTGCTACCTACGAGCAGTACTTC.

There are many counts of this clonotype. The chain carries TRBV20-1 and TRBJ2-3; the D is unclear. In germline, CDR1 is DFQATT, CDR2 SNEGSKA (reference sequence). CDR3 length: 14 amino acids. Trimming took 3 bases from V and 1 from J, leaving 11 bases between them. The CDR3 sequence: CSARAPRGTDTQYF. The CDR3 DNA reads TGCAGTGCTAGGGCCCCCCGGGGCACAGATACGCAGTATTTT.